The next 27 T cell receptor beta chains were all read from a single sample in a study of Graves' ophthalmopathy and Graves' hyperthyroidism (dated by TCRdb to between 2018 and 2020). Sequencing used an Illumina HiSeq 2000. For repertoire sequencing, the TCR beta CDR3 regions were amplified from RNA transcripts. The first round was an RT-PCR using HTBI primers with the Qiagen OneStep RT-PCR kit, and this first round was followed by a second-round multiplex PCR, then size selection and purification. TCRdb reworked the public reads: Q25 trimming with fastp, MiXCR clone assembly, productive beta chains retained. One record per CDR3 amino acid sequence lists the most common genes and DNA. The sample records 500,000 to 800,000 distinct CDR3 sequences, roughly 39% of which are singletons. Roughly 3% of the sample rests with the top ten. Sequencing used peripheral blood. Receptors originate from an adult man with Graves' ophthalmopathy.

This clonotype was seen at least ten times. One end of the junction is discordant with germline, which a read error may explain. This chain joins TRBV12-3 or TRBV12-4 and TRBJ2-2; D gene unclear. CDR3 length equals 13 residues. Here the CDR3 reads CASSLEGTGELFF. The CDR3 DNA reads TGTGCCAGCAGCTTAGAAGGGACCGGGGAGCTGTTTTTT.

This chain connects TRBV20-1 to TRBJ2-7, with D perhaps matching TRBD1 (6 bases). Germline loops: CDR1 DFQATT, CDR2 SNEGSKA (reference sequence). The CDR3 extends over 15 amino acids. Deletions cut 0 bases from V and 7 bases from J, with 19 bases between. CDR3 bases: TGCAGTGCTAGAGATTACAGGGCGGGCACCGGGGAGCAGTACTTC. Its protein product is CSARDYRAGTGEQYF.

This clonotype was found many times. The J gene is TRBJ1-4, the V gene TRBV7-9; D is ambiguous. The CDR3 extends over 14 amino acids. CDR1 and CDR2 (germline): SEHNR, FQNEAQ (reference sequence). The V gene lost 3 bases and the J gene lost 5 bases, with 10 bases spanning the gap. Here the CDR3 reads CASSLGEWNEKLFF. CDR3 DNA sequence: TGTGCCAGCAGCTTGGGTGAATGGAATGAAAAACTGTTTTTT.

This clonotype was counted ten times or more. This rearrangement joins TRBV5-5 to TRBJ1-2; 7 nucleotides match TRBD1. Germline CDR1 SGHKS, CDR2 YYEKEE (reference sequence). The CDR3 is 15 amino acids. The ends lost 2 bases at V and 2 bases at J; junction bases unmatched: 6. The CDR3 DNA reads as TGTGCCAGCAGCTTTAATGAGGGGGCAAACTATGGCTACACCTTC. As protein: CASSFNEGANYGYTF.

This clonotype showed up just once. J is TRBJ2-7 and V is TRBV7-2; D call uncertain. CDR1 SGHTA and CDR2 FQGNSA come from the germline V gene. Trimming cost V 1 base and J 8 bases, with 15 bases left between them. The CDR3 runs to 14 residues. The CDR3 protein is CASSLVDGSSQQYF. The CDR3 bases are TGTGCCAGCAGCTTAGTTGACGGCAGCTCTCAGCAGTACTTC.

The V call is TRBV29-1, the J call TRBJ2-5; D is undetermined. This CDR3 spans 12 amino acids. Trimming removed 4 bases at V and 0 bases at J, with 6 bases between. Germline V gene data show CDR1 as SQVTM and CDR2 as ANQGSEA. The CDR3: CSVGTDQETQYF. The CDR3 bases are TGCAGCGTTGGGACGGACCAAGAGACCCAGTACTTC. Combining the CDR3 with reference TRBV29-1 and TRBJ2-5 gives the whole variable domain SAVISQKPSRDICQRGTSLTIQCQVDSQVTMMFWYRQQPGQSLTLIATANQGSEATYESGFVIDKFPISRPNLTFSTLTVSNMSPEDSSIYLCSVGTDQETQYFGPGTRLLVL.

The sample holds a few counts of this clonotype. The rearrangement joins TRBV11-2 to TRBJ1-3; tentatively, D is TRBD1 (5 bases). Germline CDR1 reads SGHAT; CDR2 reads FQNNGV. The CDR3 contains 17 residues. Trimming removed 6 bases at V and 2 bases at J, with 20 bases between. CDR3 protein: CASSPIGGRDAGNTIYF. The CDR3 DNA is TGTGCCAGCAGTCCAATAGGCGGTAGGGACGCTGGAAACACCATATATTTT.

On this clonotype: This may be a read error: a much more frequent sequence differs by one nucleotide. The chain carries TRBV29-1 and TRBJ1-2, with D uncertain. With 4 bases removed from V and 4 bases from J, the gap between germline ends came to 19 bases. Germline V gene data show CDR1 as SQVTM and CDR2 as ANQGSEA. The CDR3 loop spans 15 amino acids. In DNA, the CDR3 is TGCAGCGTTGTACCTGGTGAACATCCAATCTATGGCTACACCTTC. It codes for CSVVPGEHPIYGYTF.

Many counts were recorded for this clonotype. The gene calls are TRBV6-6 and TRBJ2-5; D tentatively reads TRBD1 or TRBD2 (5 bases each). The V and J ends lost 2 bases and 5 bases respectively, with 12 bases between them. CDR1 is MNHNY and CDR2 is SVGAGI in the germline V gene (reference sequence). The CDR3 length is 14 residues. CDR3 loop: CASSYRDVWETQYF. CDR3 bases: TGTGCCAGCAGTTACCGGGACGTTTGGGAGACCCAGTACTTC.

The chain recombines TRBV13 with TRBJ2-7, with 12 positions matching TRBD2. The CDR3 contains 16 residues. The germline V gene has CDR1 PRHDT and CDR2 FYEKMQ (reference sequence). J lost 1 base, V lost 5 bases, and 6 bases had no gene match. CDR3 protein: CASSQTGLAGSYEQYF. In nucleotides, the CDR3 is TGTGCCAGCAGCCAGACCGGACTAGCGGGGTCCTACGAGCAGTACTTC.

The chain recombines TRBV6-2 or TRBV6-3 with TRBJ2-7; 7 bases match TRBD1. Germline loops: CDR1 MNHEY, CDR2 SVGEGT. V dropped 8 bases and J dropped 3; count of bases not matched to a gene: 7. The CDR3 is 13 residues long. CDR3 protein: CASSGGYRYEQYF. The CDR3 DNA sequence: TGTGCCAGCTCAGGGGGATACCGCTACGAGCAGTACTTC.

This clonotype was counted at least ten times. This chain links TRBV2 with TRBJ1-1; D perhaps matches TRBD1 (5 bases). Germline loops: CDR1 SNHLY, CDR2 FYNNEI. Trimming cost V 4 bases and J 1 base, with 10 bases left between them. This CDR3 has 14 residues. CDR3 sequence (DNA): TGTGCCAGCAGTGCGGGGGACCAGAACACTGAAGCTTTCTTT. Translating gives CASSAGDQNTEAFF.

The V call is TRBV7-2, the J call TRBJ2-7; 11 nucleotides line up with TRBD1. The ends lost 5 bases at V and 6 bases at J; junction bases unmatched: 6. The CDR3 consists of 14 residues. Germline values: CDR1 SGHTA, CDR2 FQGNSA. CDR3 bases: TGTGCCAGCAGCCCCGGGACAGGGGGAACCGAGCAGTACTTC. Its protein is CASSPGTGGTEQYF.

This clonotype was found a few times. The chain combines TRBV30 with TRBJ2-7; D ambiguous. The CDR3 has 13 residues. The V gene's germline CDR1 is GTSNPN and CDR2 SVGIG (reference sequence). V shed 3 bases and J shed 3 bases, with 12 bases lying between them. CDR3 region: CAWSASPFYEQYF. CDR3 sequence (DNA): TGTGCCTGGAGCGCATCACCATTCTACGAGCAGTACTTC.

The CDR3 DNA follows: TGTGCCAGCACGGGCGCGTACCCAACTAATGAAAAACTGTTTTTT. It yields the protein CASTGAYPTNEKLFF. V and J are TRBV6-5 and TRBJ1-4; no clear D. Trimming removed 7 bases at V and 0 bases at J, with 12 bases between. Germline V lookup: CDR1 MNHEY, CDR2 SVGAGI. CDR3 length: 15 residues.

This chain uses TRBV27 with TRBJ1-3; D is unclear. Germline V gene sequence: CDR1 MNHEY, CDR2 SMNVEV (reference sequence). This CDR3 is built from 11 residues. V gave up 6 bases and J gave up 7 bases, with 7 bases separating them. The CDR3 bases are TGTGCCAGCAGGGGCCTGAACACCATATATTTT. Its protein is CASRGLNTIYF.

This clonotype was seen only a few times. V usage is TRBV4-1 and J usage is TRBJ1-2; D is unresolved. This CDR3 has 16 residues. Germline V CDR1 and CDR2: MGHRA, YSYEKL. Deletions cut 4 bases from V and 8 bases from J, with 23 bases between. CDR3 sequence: CASSPFPASGRKGYTF. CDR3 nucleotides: TGCGCCAGCAGCCCTTTCCCCGCGTCTGGCAGAAAAGGCTACACCTTC.

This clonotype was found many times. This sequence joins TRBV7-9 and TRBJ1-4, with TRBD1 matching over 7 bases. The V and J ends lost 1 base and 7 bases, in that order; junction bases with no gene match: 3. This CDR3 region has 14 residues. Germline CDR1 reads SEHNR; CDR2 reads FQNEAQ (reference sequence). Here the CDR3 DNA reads TGTGCCAGCAGCTTAGAGACAGGGTCTGAAAAACTGTTTTTT. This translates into CASSLETGSEKLFF.

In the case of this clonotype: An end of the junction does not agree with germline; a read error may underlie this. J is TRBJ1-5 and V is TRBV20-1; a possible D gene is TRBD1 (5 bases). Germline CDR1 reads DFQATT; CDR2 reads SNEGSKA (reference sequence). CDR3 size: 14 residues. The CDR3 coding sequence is TGCAGTGCTGGAGATCGGGCAGGGAATCGGCCCCAGCATTTT. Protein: CSAGDRAGNRPQHF.

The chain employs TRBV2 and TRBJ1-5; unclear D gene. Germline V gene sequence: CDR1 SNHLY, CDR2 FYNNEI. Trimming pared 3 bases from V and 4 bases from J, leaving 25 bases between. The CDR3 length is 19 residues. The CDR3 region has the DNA TGTGCCAGCAGTGATGACTTTATTTTGTGGCAGCGGGCGAATCAGCCCCAGCATTTT. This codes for CASSDDFILWQRANQPQHF. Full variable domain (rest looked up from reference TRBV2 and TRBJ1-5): EPEVTQTPSHQVTQMGQEVILRCVPISNHLYFYWYRQILGQKVEFLVSFYNNEISEKSEIFDDQFSVERPDGSNFTLKIRSTKLEDSAMYFCASSDDFILWQRANQPQHFGDGTRLSIL.

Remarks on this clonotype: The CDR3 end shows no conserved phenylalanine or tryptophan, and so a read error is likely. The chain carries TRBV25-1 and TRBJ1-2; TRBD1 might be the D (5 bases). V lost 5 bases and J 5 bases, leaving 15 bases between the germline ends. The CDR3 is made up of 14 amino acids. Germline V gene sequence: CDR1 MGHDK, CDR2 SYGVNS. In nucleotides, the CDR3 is TGTGCCAGCAGTTTATGCAAGGGGAGTTATGGCTACACCATC. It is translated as CASSLCKGSYGYTI.

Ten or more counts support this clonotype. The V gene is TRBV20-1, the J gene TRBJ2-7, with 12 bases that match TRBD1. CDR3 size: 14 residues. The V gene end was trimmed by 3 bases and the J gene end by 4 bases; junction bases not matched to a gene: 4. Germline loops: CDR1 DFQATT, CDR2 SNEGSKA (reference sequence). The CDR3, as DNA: TGCAGTGCTAGGAGGGGACAGGGGGCTTACGAGCAGTACTTC. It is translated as CSARRGQGAYEQYF.

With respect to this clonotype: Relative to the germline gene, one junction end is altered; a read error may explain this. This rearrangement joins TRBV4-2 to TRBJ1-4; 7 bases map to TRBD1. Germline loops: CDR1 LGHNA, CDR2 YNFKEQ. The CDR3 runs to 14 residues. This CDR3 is CASSHPPDPGQILF. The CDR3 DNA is TGTGCCAGCAGCCACCCCCCAGACCCGGGACAGATTCTATTT.

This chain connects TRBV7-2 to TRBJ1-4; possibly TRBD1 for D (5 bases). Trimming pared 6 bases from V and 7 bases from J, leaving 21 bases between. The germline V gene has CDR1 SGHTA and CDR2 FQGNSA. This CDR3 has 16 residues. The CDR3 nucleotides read TGTGCCAGCAGTGAAGCTCCTAGTTCAGACAGTGAAAAACTGTTTTTT. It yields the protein CASSEAPSSDSEKLFF. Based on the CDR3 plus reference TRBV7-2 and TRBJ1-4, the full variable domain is GAGVSQSPSNKVTEKGKDVELRCDPISGHTALYWYRQSLGQGLEFLIYFQGNSAPDKSGLPSDRFSAERTGGSVSTLTIQRTQQEDSAVYLCASSEAPSSDSEKLFFGSGTQLSVL.

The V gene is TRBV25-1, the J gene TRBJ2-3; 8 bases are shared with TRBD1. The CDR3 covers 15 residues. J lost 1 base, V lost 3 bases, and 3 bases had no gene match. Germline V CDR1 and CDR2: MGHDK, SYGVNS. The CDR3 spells CASSDRGLRTDTQYF. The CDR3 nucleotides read TGTGCCAGCAGTGACAGGGGGCTCCGCACAGATACGCAGTATTTT.

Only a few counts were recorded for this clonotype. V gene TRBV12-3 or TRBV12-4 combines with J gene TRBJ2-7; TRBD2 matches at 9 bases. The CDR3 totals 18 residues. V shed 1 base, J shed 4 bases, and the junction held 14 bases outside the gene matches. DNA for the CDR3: TGTGCCAGCAGTTTAGGCATTCGGGGGTTAGCGGGAGTGTACGAGCAGTACTTC. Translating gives CASSLGIRGLAGVYEQYF.

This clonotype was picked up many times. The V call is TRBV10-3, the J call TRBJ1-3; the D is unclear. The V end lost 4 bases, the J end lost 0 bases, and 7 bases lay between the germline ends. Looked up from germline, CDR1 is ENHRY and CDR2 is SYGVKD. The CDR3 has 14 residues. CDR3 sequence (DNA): TGTGCCATCAGTGCGGACGACTCTGGAAACACCATATATTTT. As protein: CAISADDSGNTIYF.